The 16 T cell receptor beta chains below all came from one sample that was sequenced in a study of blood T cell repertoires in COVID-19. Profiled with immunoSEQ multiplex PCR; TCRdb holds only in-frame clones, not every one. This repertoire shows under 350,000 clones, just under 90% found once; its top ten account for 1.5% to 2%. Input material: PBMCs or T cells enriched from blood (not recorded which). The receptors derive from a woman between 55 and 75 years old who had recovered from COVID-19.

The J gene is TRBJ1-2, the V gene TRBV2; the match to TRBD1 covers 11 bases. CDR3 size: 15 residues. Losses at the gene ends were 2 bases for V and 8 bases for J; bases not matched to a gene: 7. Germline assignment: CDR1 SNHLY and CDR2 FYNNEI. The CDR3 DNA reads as TGTGCCAGCAGTGAAAGGGGACAGGGGGGTAGAGGCTACACCTTC. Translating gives CASSERGQGGRGYTF.

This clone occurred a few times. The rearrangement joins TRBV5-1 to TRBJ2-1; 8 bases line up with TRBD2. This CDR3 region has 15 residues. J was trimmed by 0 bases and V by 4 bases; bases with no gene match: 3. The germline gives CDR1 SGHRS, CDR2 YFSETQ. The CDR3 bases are TGCGCCAGCAGCCCGGGACTAGACTCCTACAATGAGCAGTTCTTC. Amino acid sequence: CASSPGLDSYNEQFF.

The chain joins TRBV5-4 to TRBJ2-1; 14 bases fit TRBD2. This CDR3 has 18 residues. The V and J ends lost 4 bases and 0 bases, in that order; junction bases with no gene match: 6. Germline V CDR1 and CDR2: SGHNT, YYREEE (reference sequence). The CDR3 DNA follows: TGTGCCAGCAGCGCCGGACTAGCGGGGGGCGTCTCCTACAATGAGCAGTTCTTC. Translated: CASSAGLAGGVSYNEQFF.

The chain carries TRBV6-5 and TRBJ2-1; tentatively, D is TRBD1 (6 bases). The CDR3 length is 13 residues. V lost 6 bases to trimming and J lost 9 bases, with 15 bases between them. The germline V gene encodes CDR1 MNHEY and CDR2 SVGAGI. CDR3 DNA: TGTGCCAGCAGCGTTACAGGGACGGGTGAGCAGTTCTTC. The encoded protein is CASSVTGTGEQFF.

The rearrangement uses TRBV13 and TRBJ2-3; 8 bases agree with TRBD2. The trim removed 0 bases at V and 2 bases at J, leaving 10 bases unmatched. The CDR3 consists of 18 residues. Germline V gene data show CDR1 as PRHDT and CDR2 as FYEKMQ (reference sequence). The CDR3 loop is CASSLGPLRGGLTDTQYF. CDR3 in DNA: TGTGCCAGCAGCTTAGGGCCTTTACGGGGGGGCCTCACAGATACGCAGTATTTT.

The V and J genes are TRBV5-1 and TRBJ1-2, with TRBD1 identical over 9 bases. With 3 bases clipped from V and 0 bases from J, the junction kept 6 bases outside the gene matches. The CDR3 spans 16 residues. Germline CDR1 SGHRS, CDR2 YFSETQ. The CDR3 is CASSSQTGGTNYGYTF. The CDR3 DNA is TGCGCCAGCAGCTCCCAGACAGGGGGAACTAACTATGGCTACACCTTC. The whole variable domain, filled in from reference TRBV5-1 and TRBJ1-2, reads KAGVTQTPRYLIKTRGQQVTLSCSPISGHRSVSWYQQTPGQGLQFLFEYFSETQRNKGNFPGRFSGRQFSNSRSEMNVSTLELGDSALYLCASSSQTGGTNYGYTFGSGTRLTVV.

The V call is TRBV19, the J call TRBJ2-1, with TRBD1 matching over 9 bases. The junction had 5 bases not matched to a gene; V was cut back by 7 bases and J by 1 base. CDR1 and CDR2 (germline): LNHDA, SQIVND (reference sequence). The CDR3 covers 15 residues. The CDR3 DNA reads TGTGCCAGTACCCAACAGGGGGCGTCCTACAATGAGCAGTTCTTC. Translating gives CASTQQGASYNEQFF.

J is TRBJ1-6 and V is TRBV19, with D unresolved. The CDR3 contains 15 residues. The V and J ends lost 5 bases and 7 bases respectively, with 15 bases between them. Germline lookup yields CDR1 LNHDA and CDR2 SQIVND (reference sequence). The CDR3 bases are TGTGCCAGTAGTCCCTATGGTACCCTGAATTCACCCCTCCACTTT. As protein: CASSPYGTLNSPLHF.

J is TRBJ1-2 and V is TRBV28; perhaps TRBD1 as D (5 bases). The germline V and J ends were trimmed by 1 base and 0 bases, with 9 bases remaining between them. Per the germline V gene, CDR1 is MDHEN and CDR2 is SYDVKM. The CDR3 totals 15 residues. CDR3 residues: CASSLLKQANYGYTF. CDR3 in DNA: TGTGCCAGCAGTTTATTGAAACAGGCTAACTATGGCTACACCTTC.

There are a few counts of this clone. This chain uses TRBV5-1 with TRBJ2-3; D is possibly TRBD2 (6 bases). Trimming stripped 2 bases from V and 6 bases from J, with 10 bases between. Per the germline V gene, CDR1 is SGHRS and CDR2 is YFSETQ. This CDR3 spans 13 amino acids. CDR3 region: CASSFGGGDTQYF. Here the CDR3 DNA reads TGCGCCAGCAGCTTCGGGGGAGGTGATACGCAGTATTTT.

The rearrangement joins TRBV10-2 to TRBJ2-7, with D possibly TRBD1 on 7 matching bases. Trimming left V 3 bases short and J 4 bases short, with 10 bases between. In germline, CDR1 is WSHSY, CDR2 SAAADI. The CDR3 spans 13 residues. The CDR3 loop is CASSDPGGYEQYF. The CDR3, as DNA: TGCGCCAGCAGTGATCCAGGGGGGTACGAGCAGTACTTC.

CDR3 nucleotides: TGTGCCAGCAGCTTAGACGCGGGACTTGAAGCTTTCTTT. It is translated as CASSLDAGLEAFF. The gene calls are TRBV11-2 and TRBJ1-1, with D perhaps matching TRBD1 (5 bases). The ends were cut back, 0 bases at V and 7 bases at J, with 9 bases in the middle. CDR1 and CDR2 (germline): SGHAT, FQNNGV. The CDR3 runs to 13 residues.

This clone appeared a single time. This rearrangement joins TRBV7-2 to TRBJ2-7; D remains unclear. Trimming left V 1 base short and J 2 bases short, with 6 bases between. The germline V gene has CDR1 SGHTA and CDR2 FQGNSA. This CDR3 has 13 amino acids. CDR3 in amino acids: CASSLDQTYEQYF. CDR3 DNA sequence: TGTGCCAGCAGCTTAGACCAGACCTACGAGCAGTACTTC.

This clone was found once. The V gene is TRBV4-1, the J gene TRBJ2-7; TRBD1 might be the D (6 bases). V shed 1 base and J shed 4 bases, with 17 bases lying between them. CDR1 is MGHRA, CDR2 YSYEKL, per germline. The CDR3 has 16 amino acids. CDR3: CASSQVAAPGAYEQYF. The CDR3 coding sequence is TGCGCCAGCAGCCAAGTTGCGGCCCCAGGGGCATACGAGCAGTACTTC.

CDR3 sequence reads: CASSQGLPSGANVLTF. Here the CDR3 DNA reads TGTGCCAGCAGCCAAGGACTGCCCTCTGGGGCCAACGTCCTGACTTTC. The rearrangement links TRBV7-6 to TRBJ2-6; tentative D call: TRBD2 (5 bases). The V gene's germline CDR1 is SGHVS and CDR2 FNYEAQ. The CDR3 contains 16 residues. V was clipped by 5 bases and J by 0 bases, with 11 bases between them.

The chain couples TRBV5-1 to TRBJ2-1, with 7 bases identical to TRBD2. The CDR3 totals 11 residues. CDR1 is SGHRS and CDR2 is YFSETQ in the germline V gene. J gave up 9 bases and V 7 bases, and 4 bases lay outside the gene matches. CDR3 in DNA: TGCGCCAGCCGGGCGGGAGTTGAGCAGTTCTTC. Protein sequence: CASRAGVEQFF.